The rows below give T cell receptor beta chains drawn from one sample of a study of blood T cell repertoires in COVID-19. Sequencing was performed with immunoSEQ multiplex PCR; in TCRdb, only in-frame clones are kept and a portion is missing. The sample consists of under 450,000 clones, 91% of them appearing once. The sequenced material came from PBMCs or T cells enriched from blood (not recorded which). These receptors originate from a woman between 35 and 50 years old who had been exposed to COVID-19. The CDR3 runs from the conserved cysteine through the conserved F or W. D genes are given only for firm matches. For some rows the clone size is stated as once, few or many, or as a class when expanded; others skip it.

>-|TRBD1|TRBJ1-3|TRBV4-1
CASSPGQGVGGNTIYF
TGCGCCAGCAGCCCGGGACAGGGGGTCGGTGGAAACACCATATATTTT
>-|-|TRBJ1-1|TRBV5-1
CASSLEGGQEAFF
TGCGCCAGCAGCTTGGAAGGGGGTCAGGAAGCTTTCTTT
>-|TRBD2|TRBJ2-2|TRBV27
CASSLSQGGGHTGELFF
TGTGCCAGCAGTTTATCGCAGGGCGGGGGGCACACCGGGGAGCTGTTTTTT
>-|-|TRBJ2-5|TRBV7-2
CASSSMETQYF
TGTGCCAGCAGCTCTATGGAGACCCAGTACTTC
>many|-|TRBJ2-2|TRBV5-6
CASSFFGRGGGTGELFF
TGTGCCAGCAGCTTCTTCGGCAGGGGCGGAGGCACCGGGGAGCTGTTTTTT
>once|TRBD2|TRBJ2-7|TRBV5-1
CASSLGLAGGPYEQYF
TGCGCCAGCAGCTTGGGACTAGCGGGGGGGCCCTACGAGCAGTACTTC
>once|-|TRBJ1-5|TRBV5-4
CASSYGQRQYSNQPQHF
TGTGCCAGCAGCTACGGACAGCGCCAATATAGCAATCAGCCCCAGCATTTT
>-|TRBD1|TRBJ2-1|TRBV6-6
CASSYGTGGVRDEQFF
TGTGCCAGCAGTTACGGGACAGGGGGCGTCCGCGATGAGCAGTTCTTC
>-|-|TRBJ2-5|TRBV6-6
CASRSPGGVGETQYF
TGTGCCAGCAGATCCCCCGGCGGGGTCGGAGAGACCCAGTACTTC
>-|-|TRBJ2-7|TRBV4-1
CASSQDRRIYEQYF
TGCGCCAGCAGCCAAGATCGTCGTATCTACGAGCAGTACTTC
>-|TRBD2|TRBJ2-1|TRBV7-3
CASSGTSGGMNEQFF
TGTGCCAGCAGCGGGACTAGCGGGGGGATGAATGAGCAGTTCTTC
>-|-|TRBJ2-7|TRBV19
CASRPTGSVYEQYF
TGTGCCAGCCGACCCACAGGGTCGGTCTACGAGCAGTACTTC
>-|TRBD2|TRBJ2-7|TRBV3-1/TRBV3-2
CASSPVAGGHYEQYF
TGTGCCAGCAGCCCTGTAGCGGGGGGCCATTACGAGCAGTACTTC
>-|-|TRBJ2-7|TRBV2
CASSDRPDYEQYF
TGTGCCAGCAGTGACAGGCCGGATTACGAGCAGTACTTC
>-|-|TRBJ2-2|TRBV19
CASSFQDSDTGELFF
TGTGCCAGTAGTTTCCAGGACAGTGACACCGGGGAGCTGTTTTTT
>-|TRBD1|TRBJ1-1|TRBV9
CASSSRNGQVNTEAFF
TGTGCCAGCAGCTCCCGCAACGGACAGGTGAACACTGAAGCTTTCTTT
>-|TRBD1|TRBJ2-3|TRBV5-1
CASSSSGTGADTQYF
TGCGCCAGCAGCTCCTCCGGGACAGGGGCAGATACGCAGTATTTT
>-|-|TRBJ2-5|TRBV3-1/TRBV3-2
CASSQDRGETQYF
TGTGCCAGCAGCCAAGATAGGGGAGAGACCCAGTACTTC
>-|TRBD2|TRBJ2-7|TRBV4-1
CASSAAGLAAYEQYF
TGCGCCAGCAGCGCGGCGGGGCTAGCGGCCTACGAGCAGTACTTC
>-|TRBD2|TRBJ2-1|TRBV7-9
CASSLGLAGVNNEQFF
TGTGCCAGCAGCTTGGGCCTAGCGGGGGTGAACAATGAGCAGTTCTTC
>-|TRBD2|TRBJ2-3|TRBV5-1
CASSLQLSGGGTDTQYF
TGCGCCAGCAGCCTCCAACTAAGCGGGGGGGGCACAGATACGCAGTATTTT
>once|TRBD1|TRBJ1-5|TRBV24-1
CATSAPGQANQPQHF
TGTGCCACCAGTGCGCCGGGACAGGCAAATCAGCCCCAGCATTTT
>-|TRBD1|TRBJ1-2|TRBV7-9
CASSFNRGGYTF
TGTGCCAGCAGCTTCAACAGGGGTGGCTACACCTTC
>few|-|TRBJ1-6|TRBV3-1/TRBV3-2
CASSQGLGANSPLHF
TGTGCCAGCAGCCAAGGGCTGGGGGCGAATTCACCCCTCCACTTT
>-|TRBD1|TRBJ1-2|TRBV5-5
CASSLRQGLSGYTF
TGTGCCAGCAGCTTACGACAGGGCCTCAGTGGCTACACCTTC
>-|-|TRBJ1-2|TRBV19
CASSIGRGKSGYGYTF
TGTGCCAGTAGTATAGGTCGGGGTAAGAGCGGATATGGCTACACCTTC
>-|-|TRBJ1-1|TRBV19
CASTQGTNTEAFF
TGTGCCAGTACCCAGGGGACGAACACTGAAGCTTTCTTT
>-|TRBD2|TRBJ2-7|TRBV29-1
CSVEDRLAGPGEQYF
TGCAGCGTTGAAGATCGTTTAGCGGGACCCGGTGAGCAGTACTTC
>once|TRBD1|TRBJ1-1|TRBV29-1
CSVATGTEAFF
TGCAGCGTTGCGACAGGGACTGAAGCTTTCTTT
>-|-|TRBJ2-5|TRBV7-3
CASSPGYVQETQYF
TGTGCCAGCAGCCCAGGATACGTCCAAGAGACCCAGTACTTC
>-|TRBD1|TRBJ1-3|TRBV25-1
CASSESTGRNTIYF
TGTGCCAGCAGTGAATCGACAGGGAGGAACACCATATATTTT
>-|-|TRBJ1-5|TRBV29-1
CSVGHSSNQPQHF
TGCAGCGTAGGACATTCTAGCAATCAGCCCCAGCATTTT
>-|-|TRBJ1-6|TRBV15
CATSVALDSPLHF
TGTGCCACCAGCGTGGCTCTGGATTCACCCCTCCACTTT
>-|TRBD1|TRBJ2-7|TRBV6-5
CASRFGTGDYEQYF
TGTGCCAGCAGGTTCGGGACAGGGGACTACGAGCAGTACTTC
>-|TRBD1|TRBJ2-2|TRBV24-1
CATSNPRDRVTGELFF
TGTGCCACCAGTAACCCCCGAGACAGGGTCACCGGGGAGCTGTTTTTT
>-|-|TRBJ2-5|TRBV5-1
CASSPSGGLQETQYF
TGCGCCAGCAGCCCCTCGGGGGGCCTCCAAGAGACCCAGTACTTC
>once|-|TRBJ1-2|TRBV11-1
CASSLAGENYGYTF
TGTGCCAGCAGCCTGGCGGGGGAAAACTATGGCTACACCTTC
>-|-|TRBJ1-6|TRBV27
CASSSIGSVGLSYNSPLHF
TGTGCCAGCAGTTCCATAGGGTCGGTGGGACTCTCCTATAATTCACCCCTCCACTTT
>-|TRBD2|TRBJ2-7|TRBV10-3
CAISEGLAGYEQYF
TGTGCCATCAGTGAAGGGCTAGCGGGGTACGAGCAGTACTTC
>few|-|TRBJ2-1|TRBV30
CAYTRGGLPYEQFF
TGTGCCTATACAAGGGGGGGCCTCCCATATGAGCAGTTCTTC
>-|TRBD1|TRBJ1-2|TRBV10-2
CASSGTGMVPYGYTF
TGCGCCAGCAGTGGGACAGGCATGGTTCCCTATGGCTACACCTTC
>-|-|TRBJ1-1|TRBV7-6
CASSSGTKAFF
TGTGCCAGCAGCTCGGGAACGAAAGCTTTCTTT
>-|TRBD1|TRBJ1-2|TRBV7-2
CASSYRDRDGYTF
TGTGCCAGCAGCTACCGGGACAGGGATGGCTACACCTTC
>-|TRBD1|TRBJ1-4|TRBV18
CASSPGFIGQAAEKLFF
TGTGCCAGCTCACCAGGGTTTATCGGACAGGCCGCTGAAAAACTGTTTTTT
>-|-|TRBJ1-5|TRBV18
CASSPPTGNQPQHF
TGTGCCAGCTCACCACCGACAGGCAATCAGCCCCAGCATTTT
>-|TRBD2|TRBJ2-1|TRBV27
CASSSTSSGRGNEQFF
TGTGCCAGCAGTTCCACCTCTAGCGGGAGGGGCAATGAGCAGTTCTTC
>-|-|TRBJ2-5|TRBV12-5
CASGLGTVKETQYF
TGTGCTAGTGGTTTGGGGACAGTAAAGGAGACCCAGTACTTC
>-|-|TRBJ2-7|TRBV19
CASSPQGLYEQYF
TGTGCCAGTAGTCCCCAGGGTCTCTACGAGCAGTACTTC
>-|-|TRBJ1-4|TRBV18
CASSPRGDEKLFF
TGTGCCAGCTCACCCCGGGGGGATGAAAAACTGTTTTTT
>-|-|TRBJ1-3|TRBV5-4
CASSLVGGYGNTIYF
TGTGCCAGCAGCTTGGTAGGGGGATACGGAAACACCATATATTTT
>once|-|TRBJ1-2|TRBV29-1
CSVGLDYGYTF
TGCAGCGTCGGACTTGACTATGGCTACACCTTC